This TCR beta chain is from a study of early T cells in non-severe SARS-CoV-2 infection. This clonotype was detected only a few times. Its target is unknown. The junction had 6 bases not matched to a gene; V was cut back by 5 bases and J by 4 bases. Looked up from germline, CDR1 is SEHNR and CDR2 is FQNEAQ (reference sequence). The CDR3 spans 14 residues. TCRdb processed the 5' RACE reads anew with MiXCR; each CDR3 protein has one entry. In the table there are some 62,000 distinct CDR3 sequences, less than 10% of which are singletons. Whole-study results and caveats: Using VDJdb, the matching emphasized anti-spike CD8 responses while missing private and CD4 specificities.

The genes are TRBV7-9 and TRBJ2-5, with 8 bases fitting TRBD1. The sequence was obtained from an adult who was a healthcare worker with PCR-confirmed SARS-CoV-2 infection or an uninfected control (not recorded which). The sequenced sample consisted of whole blood. The CDR3 DNA reads TGTGCCAGCAGCAACTACAGGGGGATAGAGACCCAGTACTTC. Encoded protein: CASSNYRGIETQYF.